What follows describes a single T cell receptor beta chain. The data belong to a study of blood T cell repertoires in COVID-19. The protocol was immunoSEQ multiplex PCR, while the TCRdb copy is restricted to in-frame clones and leaves out a portion. The sample records approximately 210,000 clones, about 85% being singletons. The sequence came from a man aged 60 to 75 with COVID-19, enrolled during active disease. The specimen sequenced was peripheral blood.

The CDR3 here is CASSLGGRREETQYF. For the CDR3, the DNA is TGTGCCAGCAGCTTGGGTGGGAGGAGGGAAGAGACCCAGTACTTC. V usage is TRBV5-5 and J usage is TRBJ2-5; a possible D gene is TRBD2 (6 bases). From germline, CDR1 is SGHKS and CDR2 YYEKEE (reference sequence). V gave up 0 bases and J gave up 3 bases, with 12 bases separating them. The CDR3 covers 15 residues.